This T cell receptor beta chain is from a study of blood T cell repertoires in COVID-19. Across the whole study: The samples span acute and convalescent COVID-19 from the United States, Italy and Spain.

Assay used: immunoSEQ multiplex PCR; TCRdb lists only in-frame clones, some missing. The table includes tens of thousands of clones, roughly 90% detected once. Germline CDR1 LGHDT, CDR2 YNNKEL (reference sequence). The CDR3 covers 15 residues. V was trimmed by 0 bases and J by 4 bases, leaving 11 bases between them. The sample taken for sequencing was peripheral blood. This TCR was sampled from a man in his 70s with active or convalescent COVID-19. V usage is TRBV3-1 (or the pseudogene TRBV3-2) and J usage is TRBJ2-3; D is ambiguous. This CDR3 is CASSQDQLSADTQYF. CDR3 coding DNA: TGTGCCAGCAGCCAAGATCAACTTTCGGCAGATACGCAGTATTTT.